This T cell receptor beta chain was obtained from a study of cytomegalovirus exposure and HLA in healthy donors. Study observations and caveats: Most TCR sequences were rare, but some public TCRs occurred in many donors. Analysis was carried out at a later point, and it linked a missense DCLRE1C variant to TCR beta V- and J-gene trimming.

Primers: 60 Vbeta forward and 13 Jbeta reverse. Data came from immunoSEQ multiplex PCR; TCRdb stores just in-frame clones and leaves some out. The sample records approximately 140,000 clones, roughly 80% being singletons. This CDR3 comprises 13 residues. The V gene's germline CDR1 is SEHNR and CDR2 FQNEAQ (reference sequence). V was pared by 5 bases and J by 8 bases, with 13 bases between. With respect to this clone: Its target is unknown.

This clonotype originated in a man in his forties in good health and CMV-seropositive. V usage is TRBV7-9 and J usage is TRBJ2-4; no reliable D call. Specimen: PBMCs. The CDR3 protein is CASSIPSGDIQYF. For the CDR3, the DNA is TGTGCCAGCAGCATTCCGAGTGGAGACATTCAGTACTTC.